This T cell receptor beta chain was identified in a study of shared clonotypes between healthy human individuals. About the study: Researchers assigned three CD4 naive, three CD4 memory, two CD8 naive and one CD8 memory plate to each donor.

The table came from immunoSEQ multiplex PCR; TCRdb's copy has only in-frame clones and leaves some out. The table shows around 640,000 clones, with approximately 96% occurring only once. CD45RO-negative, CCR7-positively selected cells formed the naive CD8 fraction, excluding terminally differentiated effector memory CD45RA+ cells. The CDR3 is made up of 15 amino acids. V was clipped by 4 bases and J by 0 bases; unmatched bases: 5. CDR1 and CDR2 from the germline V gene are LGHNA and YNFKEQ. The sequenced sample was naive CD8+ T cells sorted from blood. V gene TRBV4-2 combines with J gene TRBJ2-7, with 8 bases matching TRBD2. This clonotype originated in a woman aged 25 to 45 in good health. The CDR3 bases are TGTGCCAGCAGCCCCTTCACTAGCGGCTCCTACGAGCAGTACTTC. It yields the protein CASSPFTSGSYEQYF.